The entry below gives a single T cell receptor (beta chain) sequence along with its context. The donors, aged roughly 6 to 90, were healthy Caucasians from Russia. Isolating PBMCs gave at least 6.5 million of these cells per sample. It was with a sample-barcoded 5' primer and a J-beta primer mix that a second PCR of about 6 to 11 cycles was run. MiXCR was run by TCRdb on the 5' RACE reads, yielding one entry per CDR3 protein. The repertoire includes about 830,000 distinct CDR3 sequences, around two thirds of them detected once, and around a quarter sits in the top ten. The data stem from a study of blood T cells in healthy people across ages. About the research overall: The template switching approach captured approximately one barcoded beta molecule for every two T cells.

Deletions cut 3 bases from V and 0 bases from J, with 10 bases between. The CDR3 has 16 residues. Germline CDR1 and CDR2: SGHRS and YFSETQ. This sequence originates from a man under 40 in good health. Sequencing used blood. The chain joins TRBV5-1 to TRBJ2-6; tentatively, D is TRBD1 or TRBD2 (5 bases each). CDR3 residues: CASSSRDGSGANVLTF. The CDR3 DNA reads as TGCGCCAGCAGCTCCCGGGACGGCTCTGGGGCCAACGTCCTGACTTTC.